This TCR beta chain derives from a study of cytomegalovirus exposure and HLA in healthy donors. PCR involved 60 Vbeta and 13 Jbeta primers. Profiled with immunoSEQ multiplex PCR; TCRdb holds only in-frame clones, not every one. The sample totals around 140,000 clones. V was cut by 4 bases and J by 4 bases, with 15 bases left in between. The CDR3 totals 14 residues. Germline values: CDR1 SGHDT, CDR2 YYEEEE. Overall study results and limits: Both high specificity and high sensitivity reportedly marked the classifier's diagnosis of cytomegalovirus status.

Of note for this clone: The target antigen is unknown.

The source material was PBMCs. The receptor was derived from a male donor in good health and CMV-seronegative. The chain has TRBV5-6 and TRBJ2-7, with TRBD1 as a possible D gene (6 bases). This CDR3 is CASSALTGIYEQYF. CDR3 DNA sequence: TGTGCCAGCAGCGCCCTTACAGGGATATACGAGCAGTACTTC. The full variable domain, its missing parts supplied by reference TRBV5-6 and TRBJ2-7, is DAGVTQSPTHLIKTRGQQVTLRCSPKSGHDTVSWYQQALGQGPQFIFQYYEEEERQRGNFPDRFSGHQFPNYSSELNVNALLLGDSALYLCASSALTGIYEQYFGPGTRLTVT.